This note documents a single TCR beta chain sequence. What it binds is not known. These data are taken from a study of siplizumab effects on memory and regulatory T cells. The CDR3 contains 16 residues. V lost 0 bases, J lost 4 bases, and 3 bases stayed unmatched. CDR1 is MNHEY and CDR2 is SVGAGI in the germline V gene. Assayed TCR templates numbered 80,000 to 100,000 for each sample. Data came from immunoSEQ multiplex PCR; TCRdb stores just in-frame clones and leaves some out. The sample consists of about 120,000 clones, roughly 92% of them appearing once. Study-wide findings and caveats: There appeared to be greater diversity in naive T cells than in memory cells, and naive T cells seemed major contributors to the alloresponse.

This clonotype originated in a human donor in good health. Sequenced sample: CD4+ T cells sorted from blood. The gene calls are TRBV6-5 and TRBJ2-5; 12 nucleotides agree with TRBD2. CDR3 coding DNA: TGTGCCAGCAGTTACTCCCTAGCGGGGGGGAGAGAGACCCAGTACTTC. It translates to CASSYSLAGGRETQYF.